This record covers a single T cell receptor (beta chain). Quantitative 5'-RACE with molecular barcodes was used to make the TCR beta libraries. Via MiXCR, TCRdb re-called the 5' RACE reads, giving one row per CDR3 protein. The sample holds around 300,000 distinct CDR3 sequences; about 9.9% are singletons and the top ten take more than 7%. The record originates from a study of CD8 T cells in ankylosing spondylitis. The length of the CDR3 is 14 residues. Germline V gene lookup returns CDR1 DFQATT and CDR2 SNEGSKA (reference sequence). V lost 2 bases and J lost 4, with 9 bases in between. The clonotype comes from a female donor with ankylosing spondylitis or in good health (not recorded which). Input material: blood, either unsorted or a sorted T cell fraction (not recorded which). This chain connects TRBV20-1 to TRBJ1-6; perhaps TRBD1 as D (5 bases). The CDR3: CSARPTDYNSPLHF. Written as DNA, the CDR3 is TGCAGTGCTAGACCGACAGATTATAATTCACCCCTCCACTTT.